There are a few counts of the clone carrying this TCR beta chain. This sample stems from a study of beta chain features in type 1 diabetes. For the study at large: Age, gender, cell numbers and subset yield matched between patients and controls.

All of the isolated RNA was reverse transcribed, so expressed TCRB transcripts were sequenced. Using immunoSEQ multiplex PCR, the repertoire was profiled, and TCRdb retains in-frame clones only, with some absent. The data show roughly 230,000 clones, around 10% seen once. The material sequenced was naive CD4+ T cells from blood. The source is a woman between 18 and 30 years old in good health.

CDR3 protein: CASSLEGGYTQPQHF. The CDR3 DNA is TGCGCCAGCAGCTTGGAAGGGGGCTATACTCAGCCCCAGCATTTT. The chain recombines TRBV5-1 with TRBJ1-5, with 7 bases that match TRBD1. The CDR3 is 15 residues long. CDR1 SGHRS and CDR2 YFSETQ come from the germline V gene. V trimming: 0 bases; J trimming: 6 bases; junction bases outside the gene matches: 6. Complete variable domain (other parts from reference TRBV5-1 and TRBJ1-5): KAGVTQTPRYLIKTRGQQVTLSCSPISGHRSVSWYQQTPGQGLQFLFEYFSETQRNKGNFPGRFSGRQFSNSRSEMNVSTLELGDSALYLCASSLEGGYTQPQHFGDGTRLSIL.